This TCR beta chain was retrieved from a study of cytomegalovirus exposure and HLA in healthy donors. With V trimmed by 7 bases and J by 7 bases, 15 bases remained unmatched. CDR1 is MRHNA and CDR2 is SNTAGT in the germline V gene. This CDR3 is 17 amino acids long. Study-level findings and limits: A later analysis reportedly found that, within productive TCRs, an Asian-associated ancestry cluster had fewer N-insertions than the mean observed across the approximately 660 donors. Association of a missense DCLRE1C variant with TCR beta V- and J-gene trimming was reported in a later analysis.

Healthy bone marrow donors made up the donors. The PCR contained 60 Vbeta and 13 Jbeta primers. Assay used: immunoSEQ multiplex PCR; TCRdb lists only in-frame clones, some missing. The table shows over 100,000 clones, with approximately 82% occurring only once. This clone was found once. No antigen is known for it. The sample was PBMCs. The TCR comes from a man aged 25 to 40 in good health and CMV-seropositive. V gene TRBV6-4 combines with J gene TRBJ2-2; 10 positions agree with TRBD2. This CDR3 is CASIHPPGLACFGELFF. Written as DNA, the CDR3 is TGTGCCAGCATTCACCCCCCGGGACTAGCGTGCTTCGGGGAGCTGTTTTTT.